This T cell receptor beta chain was documented in a study of blood T cell repertoires in COVID-19. The data were produced by immunoSEQ multiplex PCR, yet TCRdb's version contains in-frame clones alone and is incomplete. The table includes about 260,000 clones, about 88% detected once. This CDR3 is 18 amino acids long. Germline CDR1 and CDR2: SGHRS and YFSETQ. Turning to this clone: Its ends do not fully match the called genes, so a read error is possible.

The sequenced sample was PBMCs or T cells enriched from blood (not recorded which). The TCR originated in a man in his thirties or forties with acute COVID-19. The chain recombines TRBV5-1 with TRBJ2-1, with 11 bases matching TRBD2. CDR3 coding DNA: TGTGCCAGCAGCTTGGCCAGAACTAGCGGGGGCTCCTACAATGAGCAGTTCTTC. This encodes CASSLARTSGGSYNEQFF.